The 15 T cell receptor beta chains presented below share a single source sample, sequenced in a study of blood T cell repertoires in COVID-19. Produced via immunoSEQ multiplex PCR; TCRdb's table is partial and in-frame only. This table has tens of thousands of clones, 65% to 85% appearing once. Sequencing was performed on peripheral blood. These receptors were collected from a man aged 65-85 years with acute or convalescent COVID-19.

This clone was seen once. V and J are TRBV3-1 (or the pseudogene TRBV3-2) and TRBJ1-1; 7 positions match TRBD1. Trimming at V came to 4 bases and at J to 3 bases, leaving 2 bases not matched to a gene. This CDR3 is 13 amino acids long. Germline lookup yields CDR1 LGHDT and CDR2 YNNKEL (reference sequence). CDR3 sequence: CASSLTGDTEAFF. CDR3 DNA: TGTGCCAGCAGCCTCACAGGGGACACTGAAGCTTTCTTT.

The chain is built from TRBV7-9 and TRBJ1-4, with 9 bases matching TRBD1. The trim removed 5 bases at V and 8 bases at J, leaving 12 bases unmatched. This CDR3 has 16 amino acids. Germline assignment: CDR1 SEHNR and CDR2 FQNEAQ (reference sequence). The CDR3 nucleotides are TGTGCCAGCAGCCAAAGGACAGGGGCCGGGGAGGAAAAACTGTTTTTT. Residues: CASSQRTGAGEEKLFF.

The rearrangement joins TRBV10-3 to TRBJ2-3; perhaps TRBD2 as D (5 bases). The CDR3 extends over 15 amino acids. The ends were cut back, 10 bases at V and 5 bases at J, with 22 bases in the middle. The germline gives CDR1 ENHRY, CDR2 SYGVKD. CDR3: CATQALGGSEDTQYF. CDR3 DNA: TGTGCCACCCAGGCACTAGGTGGCTCCGAAGATACGCAGTATTTT.

The V gene is TRBV11-3, the J gene TRBJ1-1, with unresolved D. The V and J ends lost 4 bases and 1 base respectively, with 7 bases between them. CDR3 length equals 13 residues. CDR1 and CDR2 from the germline V gene are SGHNT and YENEEA. This CDR3 is CASSSGANTEAFF. The DNA of the CDR3 is TGTGCCAGCAGCTCGGGAGCGAACACTGAAGCTTTCTTT.

The CDR3 protein is CASSLVSGRAGEQYF. CDR3 DNA: TGTGCCAGCAGCTTAGTCAGCGGGAGGGCGGGAGAGCAGTACTTC. The chain couples TRBV7-9 to TRBJ2-7, with TRBD2 matching over 10 bases. Germline-derived CDR1 and CDR2 are SEHNR and FQNEAQ (reference sequence). CDR3 size: 15 residues. The ends lost 1 base at V and 7 bases at J; junction bases unmatched: 7.

The chain combines TRBV5-1 with TRBJ1-1, with a possible D match to TRBD1 (6 bases). Per germline, CDR1 SGHRS and CDR2 YFSETQ. V dropped 0 bases and J dropped 2 bases, with 11 bases sitting between them. This CDR3 has 15 amino acids. The CDR3 region is CASSLGGPGNTEAFF. For the CDR3, the DNA is TGCGCCAGCAGCTTGGGGGGGCCCGGCAACACTGAAGCTTTCTTT.

This clone was found once. V usage is TRBV29-1 and J usage is TRBJ2-4, with no clear D. Trimming pared 3 bases from V and 7 bases from J, leaving 13 bases between. Germline V lookup: CDR1 SQVTM, CDR2 ANQGSEA. This CDR3 region has 13 residues. For the CDR3, the DNA is TGCAGCGTTGAGTTAGTTTTCACGAACATTCAGTACTTC. This translates into CSVELVFTNIQYF.

The V gene is TRBV5-1, the J gene TRBJ2-1, with D possibly TRBD1 on 5 matching bases. In germline, CDR1 is SGHRS, CDR2 YFSETQ. This CDR3 has 16 residues. Trimming stripped 0 bases from V and 6 bases from J, with 16 bases between. The CDR3 DNA sequence: TGCGCCAGCAGCTTGGTCGCAGGGATGGCTTTCAATGAGCAGTTCTTC. It specifies CASSLVAGMAFNEQFF.

Only one count was recorded for this clone. V and J are TRBV5-5 and TRBJ1-5; D gene uncertain. Germline loops: CDR1 SGHKS, CDR2 YYEKEE (reference sequence). The CDR3 sequence is 12 residues long. V lost 4 bases to trimming and J lost 14 bases, with 16 bases between them. CDR3 sequence reads: CASSTDGTFKHF. CDR3 nucleotide sequence: TGTGCCAGCAGCACAGACGGCACTTTCAAGCATTTT. The full variable domain, its missing parts supplied by reference TRBV5-5 and TRBJ1-5, is DAGVTQSPTHLIKTRGQQVTLRCSPISGHKSVSWYQQVLGQGPQFIFQYYEKEERGRGNFPDRFSARQFPNYSSELNVNALLLGDSALYLCASSTDGTFKHFGDGTRLSIL.

The V and J genes are TRBV6-2 or TRBV6-3 and TRBJ1-2; unclear D gene. Deletions cut 4 bases from V and 2 bases from J, with 14 bases between. Germline CDR1 is MNHEY and CDR2 is SVGEGT. The CDR3 covers 15 residues. The CDR3 DNA reads as TGTGCCAGCAGTTCCGCCCGCGGGAACAACTATGGCTACACCTTC. This gives the protein CASSSARGNNYGYTF.

The chain joins TRBV3-1 (or the pseudogene TRBV3-2) to TRBJ2-7; D might be TRBD2 (5 bases). Germline V gene lookup returns CDR1 LGHDT and CDR2 YNNKEL (reference sequence). V was clipped by 4 bases and J by 3 bases, with 13 bases between them. This CDR3 comprises 14 residues. CDR3: CASSLQGGSYEQYF. CDR3 bases: TGTGCCAGCAGCCTTCAAGGTGGGAGCTACGAGCAGTACTTC.

The chain carries TRBV9 and TRBJ2-7; TRBD1 matches at 9 bases. The CDR3 spans 16 residues. Germline CDR1 is SGDLS and CDR2 is YYNGEE. J lost 3 bases, V lost 7 bases, and 14 bases had no gene match. CDR3 protein: CASAPYGGQGSYEQYF. CDR3 nucleotide sequence: TGTGCCAGCGCTCCGTACGGGGGACAGGGAAGCTACGAGCAGTACTTC.

The rearrangement uses TRBV7-2 and TRBJ1-6; D is perhaps TRBD1 (6 bases). The ends were cut back, 0 bases at V and 8 bases at J, with 11 bases in the middle. The CDR3 has 15 amino acids. Germline CDR1 and CDR2: SGHTA and FQGNSA. In DNA, the CDR3 is TGTGCCAGCAGCTTAGCCCGGGGGGCTCATTCACCCCTCCACTTT. As protein: CASSLARGAHSPLHF. Based on the CDR3 plus reference TRBV7-2 and TRBJ1-6, the full variable domain is GAGVSQSPSNKVTEKGKDVELRCDPISGHTALYWYRQSLGQGLEFLIYFQGNSAPDKSGLPSDRFSAERTGGSVSTLTIQRTQQEDSAVYLCASSLARGAHSPLHFGNGTRLTVT.

This chain links TRBV25-1 with TRBJ1-5; TRBD1 might be the D (5 bases). This CDR3 is 13 amino acids long. CDR1 MGHDK and CDR2 SYGVNS come from the germline V gene. Trimming shortened V by 7 bases and J by 9 bases, and 16 bases separated the two germline ends. CDR3 in DNA: TGTGCCAGCAATTTCAGGGTGGATGGGCCCCAGCATTTT. Amino acids: CASNFRVDGPQHF.

The V and J genes are TRBV11-2 and TRBJ1-1, with TRBD1 as a possible D gene (6 bases). The CDR3 is 14 residues long. V was cut by 5 bases and J by 0 bases, with 10 bases left in between. Germline values: CDR1 SGHAT, CDR2 FQNNGV. CDR3 region: CASSAGQLNTEAFF. Here the CDR3 DNA reads TGTGCCAGCAGCGCAGGACAGCTGAACACTGAAGCTTTCTTT.